A selection of T cell receptor beta chains follows, all from one sample in a study of shared clonotypes between healthy human individuals. The method was immunoSEQ multiplex PCR; TCRdb's version includes in-frame clones alone and lacks a portion of them. The sample includes a few million clones, over 85% seen only once; the top ten take 0.13% to 0.15%. The material sequenced was naive CD4+ T cells sorted from blood. The source of these receptors is a young man in good health. The conserved cysteine and the conserved F or W are not part of the CDR3 here.

v_call: TRBV19; j_call: TRBJ1-4; cdr3_aa: ASSMGDREKLF
v_call: TRBV5-4; j_call: TRBJ2-3; cdr3_aa: ASSRSGGHYDTQY
v_call: TRBV6-1; j_call: TRBJ2-7; cdr3_aa: ASSDSYEQY
v_call: TRBV10-3; j_call: TRBJ2-1; cdr3_aa: AISESDSLSSYNEQF
v_call: TRBV5-1; j_call: TRBJ2-3; cdr3_aa: ASLGGLGSSTDTQY
v_call: TRBV7-9; j_call: TRBJ1-2; cdr3_aa: ASSLAQGLGYT
v_call: TRBV5-1; j_call: TRBJ2-1; cdr3_aa: ASRTGSNNEQF
v_call: TRBV5-1; j_call: TRBJ2-2; cdr3_aa: ASSLGGSVISGELF
v_call: TRBV4-1; j_call: TRBJ2-4; cdr3_aa: ASSQGDRLKNIQY
v_call: TRBV6-5; j_call: TRBJ2-3; cdr3_aa: ASSRPGDTDTQY
v_call: TRBV6-6; j_call: TRBJ1-2; cdr3_aa: ASSYLGQGYGYT
v_call: TRBV9; j_call: TRBJ2-7; cdr3_aa: ASSVSSSSYEQY
v_call: TRBV4-1; j_call: TRBJ1-4; cdr3_aa: ASSQRQEKLF
v_call: TRBV18; j_call: TRBJ2-7; cdr3_aa: ASSPGGTYEQY
v_call: TRBV6-6; j_call: TRBJ1-1; cdr3_aa: ASSYSTSGGTEAF
v_call: TRBV6-5; j_call: TRBJ2-1; cdr3_aa: ASSYGWGEQF
v_call: TRBV5-4; j_call: TRBJ2-5; cdr3_aa: ASSLRAVQETQY
v_call: TRBV10-1; j_call: TRBJ2-7; cdr3_aa: ASSESQDRGYEQY
v_call: TRBV6-5; j_call: TRBJ2-3; cdr3_aa: ASSATDTQY
v_call: TRBV6-5; j_call: TRBJ1-1; cdr3_aa: ASSRKGGGAEAF
v_call: TRBV6-5; j_call: TRBJ1-2; cdr3_aa: ASSNTGNYGYT
v_call: TRBV4-1; j_call: TRBJ1-6; cdr3_aa: ASSQVPWADTNSPLH
v_call: TRBV2; j_call: TRBJ1-5; cdr3_aa: ASSGGRGLGNQPQH
v_call: TRBV9; j_call: TRBJ1-2; cdr3_aa: ASSVATSSFNYGYT
v_call: TRBV7-6; j_call: TRBJ2-5; cdr3_aa: ASSLLSKETQY
v_call: TRBV9; j_call: TRBJ2-1; cdr3_aa: ASSLAGGKGSGRAGAFNEQF
v_call: TRBV30; j_call: TRBJ1-1; cdr3_aa: AWSPRRTEAF
v_call: TRBV7-2; j_call: TRBJ2-7; cdr3_aa: ASASPGLPPYEQY
v_call: TRBV28; j_call: TRBJ1-2; cdr3_aa: ASSGGVYGYT